Following are 14 T cell receptor beta chains from one sample sequenced in a study of identical twins. TCRdb called the 5' RACE reads again in MiXCR, with one record for every CDR3 protein. The sample carries more than 650,000 distinct CDR3 sequences, around 6% recorded once. Material for sequencing was naive T cells sorted from blood. The receptors stem from a man between 18 and 29 years old in good health.

In its sample, this clonotype was seen many times. The chain links TRBV5-1 to TRBJ2-1; D remains ambiguous. Trimming removed 0 bases at V and 7 bases at J, with 8 bases between. Germline-derived CDR1 and CDR2 are SGHRS and YFSETQ. The CDR3 consists of 13 residues. The CDR3 here is CASSLAPGNEQFF. The CDR3 coding sequence is TGCGCCAGCAGCTTGGCCCCCGGGAATGAGCAGTTCTTC.

The sample holds a few counts of this clonotype. The V and J genes are TRBV20-1 and TRBJ2-1; TRBD2 is a possible D gene (6 bases). The CDR3 loop spans 13 amino acids. Deletions cut 2 bases from V and 5 bases from J, with 10 bases between. CDR1 and CDR2 (germline): DFQATT, SNEGSKA (reference sequence). CDR3 loop: CSARKGLNNEQFF. Written as DNA, the CDR3 is TGCAGTGCTAGAAAGGGACTCAACAATGAGCAGTTCTTC.

Ten or more counts support this clonotype. The V gene is TRBV29-1, the J gene TRBJ2-1, with 14 bases identical to TRBD2. The CDR3 consists of 15 residues. The germline V gene encodes CDR1 SQVTM and CDR2 ANQGSEA. Trimming at V came to 8 bases and at J to 7 bases, leaving 10 bases not matched to a gene. CDR3 DNA sequence: TGCAGCTCCGAATGGACTAGCGGGAGGAGAAATGAGCAGTTCTTC. Translation: CSSEWTSGRRNEQFF.

The genes are TRBV5-6 and TRBJ2-5; the match to TRBD2 covers 10 bases. The length of the CDR3 is 16 residues. Germline V lookup: CDR1 SGHDT, CDR2 YYEEEE. V lost 5 bases, J lost 0 bases, and 7 bases stayed unmatched. For the CDR3, the DNA is TGTGCCAGCAGGCCCTTAGGACTAGCGGACCAAGAGACCCAGTACTTC. Translating it yields CASRPLGLADQETQYF.

This clonotype showed up just a few times. This chain links TRBV4-2 with TRBJ2-7; 7 positions agree with TRBD2. The CDR3 totals 15 residues. The V and J ends lost 3 bases and 0 bases, in that order; junction bases with no gene match: 5. Germline CDR1 and CDR2: LGHNA and YNFKEQ. DNA for the CDR3: TGTGCCAGCAGCCATCTAAAGCGGGACTCCTACGAGCAGTACGTC. Translated: CASSHLKRDSYEQYV.

This clonotype has at least ten counts. The rearrangement links TRBV20-1 to TRBJ2-2; D gene uncertain. The CDR3 runs 15 residues. The germline V and J ends were trimmed by 4 bases and 1 base, with 13 bases remaining between them. Germline V gives CDR1 DFQATT, CDR2 SNEGSKA (reference sequence). Here the CDR3 reads CSAIASGWNTGELFF. For the CDR3, the DNA is TGCAGTGCTATTGCAAGTGGATGGAACACCGGGGAGCTGTTTTTT.

The V and J genes are TRBV7-2 and TRBJ2-1; no clear D gene. There are 12 residues in the CDR3. The V gene lost 3 bases and the J gene lost 9 bases, with 9 bases spanning the gap. Germline V gives CDR1 SGHTA, CDR2 FQGNSA. The CDR3 loop reads CASSFTASEQFF. In DNA form, the CDR3 reads TGTGCCAGCAGCTTTACTGCTAGTGAGCAGTTCTTC.

This clonotype was counted only a few times. This chain connects TRBV6-1 to TRBJ2-1, with 10 nucleotides matching TRBD2. The junction had 9 bases not matched to a gene; V was cut back by 8 bases and J by 8 bases. Germline CDR1 MNHNS, CDR2 SASEGT. This CDR3 is 14 amino acids long. The CDR3 here is CASQSGRAVDEQFF. The CDR3 DNA follows: TGTGCCAGCCAAAGCGGGAGGGCCGTCGATGAGCAGTTCTTC.

This clonotype was observed at least ten times. The chain carries TRBV29-1 and TRBJ2-7; 7 nucleotides line up with TRBD2. The CDR3 covers 14 residues. Germline CDR1 is SQVTM and CDR2 is ANQGSEA. V dropped 6 bases and J dropped 3; count of bases not matched to a gene: 11. The CDR3 DNA sequence: TGCAGCGTCGAGGGGAGGGGTCCAGACTACGAGCAGTACTTC. Its protein is CSVEGRGPDYEQYF.

The chain employs TRBV5-8 and TRBJ2-7; tentative D call: TRBD1 (6 bases). This CDR3 spans 17 amino acids. Germline V gene sequence: CDR1 SGHTS, CDR2 YDEGEE. V lost 0 bases and J lost 1, with 17 bases in between. CDR3 sequence: CASSLGWGRNPSYEQYV. DNA for the CDR3: TGTGCCAGCAGCTTGGGGTGGGGGCGCAACCCATCCTACGAGCAGTACGTC.

This clonotype showed up just a few times. This chain uses TRBV20-1 with TRBJ1-4, with D unclear. CDR1 is DFQATT and CDR2 is SNEGSKA in the germline V gene (reference sequence). The CDR3 runs 16 residues. V lost 5 bases and J 4 bases, leaving 20 bases between the germline ends. The CDR3 DNA reads TGCAGTGCTCCGGGCCCCCGGGCATCGGGTAATGAAAAACTGTTTTTT. Amino acid sequence: CSAPGPRASGNEKLFF.

The rearrangement links TRBV3-1 to TRBJ2-7; D tentatively reads TRBD1 or TRBD2 (5 bases each). With 4 bases removed from V and 7 bases from J, the gap between germline ends came to 20 bases. The CDR3 has 15 residues. Germline values: CDR1 LGHDT, CDR2 YNNKEL (reference sequence). CDR3 amino acids: CASSPGDPGLFEQYV. The DNA for the CDR3 is TGTGCCAGCAGCCCCGGGGACCCTGGGCTTTTTGAGCAGTACGTC.

The chain joins TRBV5-1 to TRBJ2-1; TRBD2 matches 16 bases. V gave up 4 bases and J gave up 4 bases; unmatched junction bases: 2. The CDR3 totals 16 residues. CDR1 and CDR2 (germline): SGHRS, YFSETQ. The CDR3 here is CASSRGLAGGYNEQFF. The DNA of the CDR3 is TGCGCCAGCAGCCGGGGACTAGCGGGAGGGTACAATGAGCAGTTCTTC.

This clonotype was detected many times. The rearrangement uses TRBV7-3 and TRBJ2-2; no clear D gene. V lost 5 bases, J lost 5 bases, and 9 bases lay in between. The CDR3 is 13 amino acids. The germline CDR1 and CDR2 sequences are SGHTA and FQGTGA. The CDR3 DNA sequence: TGTGCCAGCAGCCCAGCCAGTACCGGGGAGCTGTTTTTT. Protein sequence: CASSPASTGELFF.